Presented here are 11 T cell receptor beta chains from one specimen sequenced in a study of blood T cell repertoires in COVID-19. Some clones are missing from TCRdb's copy, which holds only in-frame ones; the method was immunoSEQ multiplex PCR. This sample yields under 150,000 clones, of which about 86% are seen a single time; 2% to 2.5% belongs to the top ten. The sample comprised PBMCs or T cells enriched from blood (not recorded which). All receptors come from a woman aged 45 to 65 who had recovered from COVID-19.

This clone has a single count. The sample holds other DNA sequences that translate to the same CDR3. The chain joins TRBV5-1 to TRBJ2-2; D is unresolved. Germline V gives CDR1 SGHRS, CDR2 YFSETQ. This CDR3 has 15 residues. Trimming stripped 0 bases from V and 0 bases from J, with 6 bases between. CDR3 region: CASSLGGANTGELFF. The CDR3 DNA follows: TGCGCCAGCAGCTTGGGCGGCGCGAACACCGGGGAGCTGTTTTTT.

The chain couples TRBV10-2 to TRBJ2-3; 9 nucleotides agree with TRBD1. Germline loops: CDR1 WSHSY, CDR2 SAAADI. J gave up 4 bases and V 5 bases, and 7 bases lay outside the gene matches. The CDR3 has 15 amino acids. The CDR3 sequence is CASSRTGAFADTQYF. The DNA for the CDR3 is TGCGCCAGCAGTAGGACAGGGGCGTTCGCAGATACGCAGTATTTT.

This clone has just one count. Being one base from a much bigger clone, this may be a read error. Other DNA sequences in the same sample also yield this CDR3. CDR3 residues: CAWSPGTGSSPLHF. As DNA, the CDR3 is TGTGCCTGGTCACCCGGGACAGGGAGTTCACCCCTTCACTTT. The chain has TRBV30 and TRBJ1-6, with 9 bases fitting TRBD1. This CDR3 spans 14 amino acids. CDR1 is GTSNPN, CDR2 SVGIG, per germline (reference sequence).

The chain links TRBV10-3 to TRBJ1-1; 8 bases line up with TRBD1. This CDR3 region has 13 residues. Germline V gene data show CDR1 as ENHRY and CDR2 as SYGVKD. Trimming cost V 10 bases and J 4 bases; bases outside gene matches: 8. In nucleotides, the CDR3 is TGTGCCACCAAATGGGGACAGGCCACTGAAGCTTTCTTT. It translates to CATKWGQATEAFF.

V usage is TRBV7-8 and J usage is TRBJ1-1; 10 bases map to TRBD1. CDR1 is SGHVS, CDR2 FQNEAQ, per germline. The V and J ends lost 1 base and 4 bases, in that order; junction bases with no gene match: 3. There are 15 residues in the CDR3. The CDR3 nucleotides read TGTGCCAGCAGCTTAGGACAGGGGGCGTTCACTGAAGCTTTCTTT. Protein: CASSLGQGAFTEAFF.

This chain links TRBV29-1 with TRBJ2-7, with TRBD1 matching over 7 bases. Germline values: CDR1 SQVTM, CDR2 ANQGSEA. V dropped 7 bases and J dropped 3; count of bases not matched to a gene: 12. This CDR3 spans 14 amino acids. The CDR3 coding sequence is TGCAGCGCGTTGTCTGGACAGGTCGACTACGAGCAGTACTTC. Amino acid sequence: CSALSGQVDYEQYF.

In this sample, this clone turned up a few times. The chain combines TRBV7-9 with TRBJ1-4; D may be TRBD1 (6 bases). The CDR3 covers 17 residues. Trimming stripped 2 bases from V and 0 bases from J, with 13 bases between. Germline CDR1 and CDR2: SEHNR and FQNEAQ (reference sequence). The CDR3 coding sequence is TGTGCCAGCAGCTTACCCCGACAGGATACAACTAATGAAAAACTGTTTTTT. Translated, it gives CASSLPRQDTTNEKLFF.

V and J are TRBV19 and TRBJ2-3; 9 nucleotides agree with TRBD2. The CDR3 totals 14 residues. Germline CDR1 and CDR2: LNHDA and SQIVND (reference sequence). With V trimmed by 7 bases and J by 6 bases, 8 bases remained unmatched. CDR3 residues: CASMIAGEEDTQYF. CDR3 DNA: TGTGCCAGTATGATAGCGGGGGAGGAGGATACGCAGTATTTT. Complete variable domain (other parts from reference TRBV19 and TRBJ2-3): DGGITQSPKYLFRKEGQNVTLSCEQNLNHDAMYWYRQDPGQGLRLIYYSQIVNDFQKGDIAEGYSVSREKKESFPLTVTSAQKNPTAFYLCASMIAGEEDTQYFGPGTRLTVL.

This chain links TRBV13 with TRBJ1-2; no clear D. The CDR3 runs to 12 residues. Germline loops: CDR1 PRHDT, CDR2 FYEKMQ (reference sequence). V was clipped by 3 bases and J by 6 bases, with 8 bases between them. The CDR3 reads CASSFRSDGYTF. In nucleotides, the CDR3 is TGTGCCAGCAGCTTCCGGTCGGATGGCTACACCTTC.

The chain is built from TRBV5-4 and TRBJ1-2; TRBD1 might be the D (6 bases). Germline V gene lookup returns CDR1 SGHNT and CDR2 YYREEE (reference sequence). The CDR3 runs 14 residues. The V end lost 4 bases, the J end lost 4 bases, and 14 bases lay between the germline ends. The CDR3 DNA sequence: TGTGCCAGCAGCGTAGACAGGCTCGGCTATGGCTACACCTTC. This translates into CASSVDRLGYGYTF.

The genes are TRBV7-2 and TRBJ1-3; possible D gene TRBD1, 5 bases. V lost 4 bases to trimming and J lost 4 bases, with 14 bases between them. The CDR3 is 15 amino acids. CDR1 and CDR2 from the germline V gene are SGHTA and FQGNSA. This CDR3 is CASSYRRARGNTIYF. The CDR3, as DNA: TGTGCCAGCAGCTACCGCAGGGCCCGCGGAAACACCATATATTTT.